The entry that follows covers one T cell receptor beta chain sequence. The antigen it recognizes is unknown. Qualities for individual bases were not recorded, and no much larger clone is one base off. This sample is drawn from a study of Ad26.COV2.S vaccination and SARS-CoV-2 variants (dated by TCRdb to 2020 to 2022). A note on the overall study: Donors in the vaccine arm were drawn from COV1001, a phase I-IIa trial of Ad26.COV2.S in healthy adults that was multicentre, randomized, double-blind and placebo-controlled. Ad26.COV2.S was administered intramuscularly at 5 x 10^10 or 1 x 10^11 viral particles, either as a single shot or as two shots given 56 days apart. TCRbeta repertoire sequencing served as the tool for gauging how specific and how broad the SARS-CoV-2-reactive T cell receptors were following Ad26.COV2.S vaccination. The TCR-sequenced set comprised around 30 samples: approximately 19 Ad26.COV2.S vaccine recipients, 5 placebo recipients and 8 SARS-CoV-2 convalescent individuals. Trial participants were randomized into five groups of five: low-dose or high-dose Ad26.COV2.S given once or twice, or placebo on both occasions. Blinding of investigators to trial group allocation was maintained during experiments and outcome assessment. The paper as a whole reports these results and caveats: The authors noted that total T cell responses may have been underestimated by the TCR breadth and depth analyses. Vaccine and placebo recipients had comparable non-spike TCR breadth, which fits with the vaccine containing only spike. Ad26.COV2.S recipients had higher spike-specific TCR breadth than placebo recipients (P = 0.0014). After vaccination, spike-specific CD8+ and CD4+ T cell responses were reported to show substantial breadth. Comparing responses between vaccine doses or regimens was not something the study was powered to do.

The CDR3, cysteine through phenylalanine, is 10 amino acids long. Of all the DNA, just the CDR3 is kept, 30 bases in frame from base 1. V lost 8 bases and J lost 4 bases; the stretch between them is 2 bases long. The treatment or condition label of this sample denotes: around 19 received Ad26.COV2.S at low or high dose, single or two shots; five or six received placebo; per-sample allocation not given. For vaccine and placebo recipients, the sequenced repertoires came from samples collected on day 63 after the first injection. Between 29 July and 7 August 2020, Cohort 1b enrolled about 27 adults aged 18-55 years at one site in Boston, USA. Ad26.COV2.S was a replication-incompetent adenovirus type 26 vector that expressed a prefusion-stabilized SARS-CoV-2 spike protein derived from the original Wuhan strain. The immunoSEQ Assay was the method used to sequence TCRbeta CDR3 regions. After extraction, genomic DNA underwent amplification by bias-controlled multiplex PCR, followed by high-throughput sequencing. The paper's processing steps were these. To quantify the absolute abundance of each unique TCRbeta CDR3 region, sequences were collapsed and filtered. T cell fraction was estimated by normalization of TCRbeta template counts to usable DNA, with usable DNA being measured through amplification of reference genes present in all nucleated cells. Repertoire TCRs were annotated as SARS-CoV-2-specific when V gene, CDR3 amino acid sequence and J gene were exactly matched to a known reactive TCR set. The reference SARS-CoV-2 TCR set was derived from MIRA and filtered for enrichment in COVID-19-positive ImmuneCODE repertoires, a step that removed public or cross-reactive TCRs. Using the MIRA antigens, annotated TCRs were further analysed by specific ORF or by position within an ORF. Breadth was defined as the number of annotated unique rearrangements divided by the total number of unique productive rearrangements, and depth was defined as the summed frequency of the annotated unique rearrangements. Group comparisons of TCR breadth used two-sided Wilcoxon rank-sum tests. TCRdb re-hosts the immuneACCESS table, in-frame sequences only. Its copies lack some clones; in the studies checked, an unresolved V gene accounts for under half of them, and the cause for the rest is not known. V and J calls and clone size come straight from that table; D and trimming were deduced from the DNA. The sample data list 360,000 or so clones, and roughly 84% of these were observed just once. The ten biggest clones cover 3.4% of the sample.

This TCR was sampled from a person aged 18-60 years who received the Ad26.COV2.S COVID-19 vaccine or a placebo. Sequenced here: peripheral blood, sampled in a trial of Ad26.COV2.S vaccine versus placebo. Recombination joined TRBV12-3 or TRBV12-4 with TRBJ2-2; the D gene is unclear. The DNA is TGTGCCAGCGGCACCGGGGAGCTGTTTTTT. This yields the protein CASGTGELFF.